The 32 T cell receptor beta chains presented below share a single source sample, sequenced in a study of T cell responses to AZD1222 COVID-19 vaccine. TCRdb's table, derived via immunoSEQ multiplex PCR, lists solely in-frame clones and lacks some. The sample has 100,000 to 150,000 clones, around 90% seen once. Sequenced here: peripheral blood, sampled on day 0 of AZD1222 vaccination. All receptors come from an adult in good health.

This clone has only one observation. As DNA, the CDR3 is TGTGCCAGCAGTTACTCGGCGGCCAGTAACTATGGCTACACCTTC. Amino acids: CASSYSAASNYGYTF. This rearrangement joins TRBV6-5 to TRBJ1-2; the D is unclear. V was pared by 0 bases and J by 1 base, with 9 bases between. Per the germline V gene, CDR1 is MNHEY and CDR2 is SVGAGI. This CDR3 has 15 residues.

CDR3: CASSDGDRRWTGELFF. The DNA for the CDR3 is TGCGCCAGCAGTGACGGAGACAGGAGGTGGACCGGGGAGCTGTTTTTT. The V and J genes are TRBV10-1 and TRBJ2-2; D possibly corresponds to TRBD1 (6 bases). From germline, CDR1 is WNHNN and CDR2 SYGVQD (reference sequence). V lost 3 bases, J lost 5 bases, and 16 bases lay in between. The CDR3 is 16 amino acids.

In its sample, this clone was seen a few times. This chain uses TRBV10-1 with TRBJ2-1; 10 bases are shared with TRBD1. The germline V gene encodes CDR1 WNHNN and CDR2 SYGVQD (reference sequence). This CDR3 spans 14 amino acids. V was pared by 6 bases and J by 9 bases, with 8 bases of the junction left unmatched. CDR3 protein: CASSPGQGSGEQFF. CDR3 DNA: TGCGCCAGCAGCCCGGGACAGGGGTCAGGTGAGCAGTTCTTC.

The chain recombines TRBV11-2 with TRBJ1-1; no definite D call. Deletions cut 1 base from V and 0 bases from J, with 9 bases between. Per germline, CDR1 SGHAT and CDR2 FQNNGV. There are 15 residues in the CDR3. CDR3 in amino acids: CASSLGQIMNTEAFF. Here the CDR3 DNA reads TGTGCCAGCAGCTTAGGGCAGATAATGAACACTGAAGCTTTCTTT.

The J gene is TRBJ2-7, the V gene TRBV7-9, with 13 bases that match TRBD2. Germline V gives CDR1 SEHNR, CDR2 FQNEAQ (reference sequence). The CDR3 is 16 residues long. Germline trimming cut 2 bases from V and 9 bases from J; bases unmatched to any gene: 10. The CDR3, as DNA: TGTGCCAGCAGCTTACTGGGGGGGACTAGCGGGAAGATGCAGTACTTC. It yields the protein CASSLLGGTSGKMQYF.

The chain couples TRBV6-2 or TRBV6-3 to TRBJ2-3; 9 bases fit TRBD2. CDR1 and CDR2 (germline): MNHEY, SVGEGT. This CDR3 spans 16 amino acids. Unmatched junction bases numbered 7, after V lost 3 bases and J lost 3 bases. DNA for the CDR3: TGTGCCAGCAGTTATTTCCATAGCGGGAGAACAGATACGCAGTATTTT. Amino acid sequence: CASSYFHSGRTDTQYF.

V gene TRBV9 combines with J gene TRBJ1-3; D gene unclear. The germline V gene has CDR1 SGDLS and CDR2 YYNGEE. V shed 4 bases and J shed 4 bases, with 15 bases lying between them. The CDR3 has 15 amino acids. The DNA of the CDR3 is TGTGCCAGCAGCTTTTCGGAGAGTAACGGAAACACCATATATTTT. This translates into CASSFSESNGNTIYF.

The chain has TRBV6-5 and TRBJ1-1; no clear D. The CDR3 runs 13 residues. Per the germline V gene, CDR1 is MNHEY and CDR2 is SVGAGI. Trimming cost V 6 bases and J 4 bases, with 12 bases left between them. CDR3 bases: TGTGCCAGCAGCACCCAATGGGGCACTGAAGCTTTCTTT. It yields the protein CASSTQWGTEAFF.

The chain couples TRBV6-1 to TRBJ2-1; 9 positions agree with TRBD2. The germline V gene encodes CDR1 MNHNS and CDR2 SASEGT. After removal of 1 base from V and 15 bases from J, the junction contained 13 bases not matched to a gene. This CDR3 has 15 amino acids. CDR3 nucleotides: TGTGCCAGCAGTGAAGGGTGGACTAGCGTCCTAGGGCCGTTCTTC. This encodes CASSEGWTSVLGPFF.

The chain is built from TRBV6-5 and TRBJ1-4, with D unresolved. This CDR3 has 12 residues. The germline V and J ends were trimmed by 5 bases and 8 bases, with 9 bases remaining between them. Germline V gene data show CDR1 as MNHEY and CDR2 as SVGAGI. CDR3 in DNA: TGTGCCAGCAGTCCCGAAAGGGAAAAACTGTTTTTT. Translation: CASSPEREKLFF.

This chain links TRBV14 with TRBJ2-1; D may be TRBD2 (5 bases). V lost 1 base, J lost 10 bases, and 11 bases lay in between. The CDR3 spans 13 residues. Germline CDR1 and CDR2: SGHDN and FVKESK. CDR3 coding DNA: TGTGCCAGCAGCCAAGGGGCCCCTAGCGAGCAGTTCTTC. This encodes CASSQGAPSEQFF.

This chain uses TRBV28 with TRBJ1-3; 8 nucleotides agree with TRBD1. Germline lookup yields CDR1 MDHEN and CDR2 SYDVKM. Unmatched junction bases numbered 13, after V lost 8 bases and J lost 4 bases. The CDR3 is 16 residues long. The CDR3 is CASHTSGGARGNTIYF. As DNA, the CDR3 is TGTGCCAGCCATACTTCAGGGGGCGCGCGGGGAAACACCATATATTTT.

This rearrangement joins TRBV10-1 to TRBJ2-2; the D gene is possibly TRBD2 (5 bases). This CDR3 has 12 residues. Trimming stripped 5 bases from V and 6 bases from J, with 7 bases between. Per the germline V gene, CDR1 is WNHNN and CDR2 is SYGVQD (reference sequence). The CDR3 here is CASSSGSGELFF. The CDR3 DNA follows: TGCGCCAGCAGTTCGGGATCCGGGGAGCTGTTTTTT.

This chain links TRBV7-3 with TRBJ2-3; TRBD1 is a possible D gene (5 bases). CDR1 is SGHTA and CDR2 is FQGTGA in the germline V gene. The CDR3 spans 14 residues. Between the trimmed V and J ends, which lost 2 bases and 1 base, there was a span of 7 bases. CDR3 amino acids: CASSLLGGTDTQYF. Written as DNA, the CDR3 is TGTGCCAGCAGCTTATTAGGGGGCACAGATACGCAGTATTTT.

This chain uses TRBV28 with TRBJ1-2, with 10 positions matching TRBD1. Germline V CDR1 and CDR2: MDHEN, SYDVKM. J was trimmed by 8 bases and V by 6 bases; bases with no gene match: 6. The CDR3 is 13 amino acids. The CDR3 DNA sequence: TGTGCCAGCAGGGAGACAGGGGGCGAAGGCTACACCTTC. Residues: CASRETGGEGYTF.

V usage is TRBV5-4 and J usage is TRBJ2-3, with 7 bases identical to TRBD2. V shed 4 bases and J 2 bases; nucleotides not matched to a gene: 7. The CDR3 has 15 amino acids. Per germline, CDR1 SGHNT and CDR2 YYREEE (reference sequence). The CDR3 nucleotides are TGTGCCAGCAGCCACGGCGGGGGATACACAGATACGCAGTATTTT. It yields the protein CASSHGGGYTDTQYF.

The V gene is TRBV7-9, the J gene TRBJ2-3; D remains unclear. This CDR3 has 12 amino acids. CDR1 and CDR2 (germline): SEHNR, FQNEAQ (reference sequence). V was clipped by 5 bases and J by 5 bases, with 8 bases between them. The CDR3 nucleotides read TGTGCCAGCAGCCCAGGATTAGATACGCAGTATTTT. It specifies CASSPGLDTQYF.

This chain connects TRBV10-2 to TRBJ1-2; 9 positions match TRBD1. The CDR3 extends over 13 amino acids. The V and J ends lost 4 bases and 8 bases, in that order; junction bases with no gene match: 5. Germline V CDR1 and CDR2: WSHSY, SAAADI. The CDR3 nucleotides are TGCGCCAGCAGTGGGACAGGGGTTGGAGGCTACACCTTC. It translates to CASSGTGVGGYTF.

The V gene is TRBV9, the J gene TRBJ1-2; D is ambiguous. Trimming took 6 bases from V and 0 from J, leaving 9 bases between them. CDR1 and CDR2 from the germline V gene are SGDLS and YYNGEE. This CDR3 is built from 13 residues. As DNA, the CDR3 is TGTGCCAGCACCCCCGGGTCTAACTATGGCTACACCTTC. This translates into CASTPGSNYGYTF.

The V and J genes are TRBV3-1 (or the pseudogene TRBV3-2) and TRBJ2-1, with TRBD1 identical over 10 bases. Germline loops: CDR1 LGHDT, CDR2 YNNKEL (reference sequence). With 4 bases clipped from V and 9 bases from J, the junction kept 9 bases outside the gene matches. The CDR3 runs to 15 residues. The CDR3 coding sequence is TGTGCCAGCAGCCCATCCCGACAGGGGGCGCGTGAGCAGTTCTTC. Its protein product is CASSPSRQGAREQFF.

This chain connects TRBV28 to TRBJ1-1; 8 bases fit TRBD1. CDR1 MDHEN and CDR2 SYDVKM come from the germline V gene. With 5 bases clipped from V and 3 bases from J, the junction kept 5 bases outside the gene matches. The CDR3 is made up of 14 amino acids. CDR3 loop: CASSVQTGDTEAFF. The DNA of the CDR3 is TGTGCCAGCAGTGTTCAGACAGGGGACACTGAAGCTTTCTTT.

The V call is TRBV7-9, the J call TRBJ1-2; D gene ambiguous. CDR1 and CDR2 from the germline V gene are SEHNR and FQNEAQ (reference sequence). This CDR3 has 14 residues. Trimming removed 6 bases at V and 8 bases at J, with 19 bases between. The CDR3 spells CASSLPPGGLGYTF. For the CDR3, the DNA is TGTGCCAGCAGTCTACCCCCTGGAGGACTCGGCTACACCTTC.

J is TRBJ1-2 and V is TRBV25-1; D gene unclear. Germline V lookup: CDR1 MGHDK, CDR2 SYGVNS. The CDR3 totals 12 residues. Deletions cut 3 bases from V and 5 bases from J, with 7 bases between. The CDR3 sequence: CASSDGPYGYTF. The CDR3 region has the DNA TGTGCCAGCAGTGACGGCCCTTATGGCTACACCTTC.

The chain recombines TRBV6-6 with TRBJ2-5, with 9 bases identical to TRBD2. Germline CDR1 is MNHNY and CDR2 is SVGAGI (reference sequence). The V gene end was trimmed by 6 bases and the J gene end by 7 bases; junction bases not matched to a gene: 12. The CDR3 runs 15 residues. The CDR3 DNA is TGTGCCAGCAGCCGCGCCGGGACTAGCAGGGGGACCCAGTACTTC. Translating it yields CASSRAGTSRGTQYF.

V usage is TRBV3-1 (or the pseudogene TRBV3-2) and J usage is TRBJ1-6; 9 positions match TRBD1. V shed 3 bases and J 10 bases; nucleotides not matched to a gene: 10. The CDR3 runs to 16 residues. Germline values: CDR1 LGHDT, CDR2 YNNKEL (reference sequence). The CDR3 coding sequence is TGTGCCAGCAGCCATAAGAAGGGACAGGGAGTGTCACCCCTCCACTTT. This gives the protein CASSHKKGQGVSPLHF.

This chain links TRBV2 with TRBJ2-7, with 11 nucleotides matching TRBD2. V lost 10 bases and J lost 5; bases outside the gene matches: 10. CDR3 length: 14 residues. The germline V gene has CDR1 SNHLY and CDR2 FYNNEI. DNA for the CDR3: TGTGCCACCCAGGTAGCGGGGGGGGTCGACGAGCAGTACTTC. It is translated as CATQVAGGVDEQYF.

This sequence joins TRBV10-3 and TRBJ2-6, with TRBD1 as a possible D gene (6 bases). V was cut by 6 bases and J by 0 bases, with 12 bases left in between. The CDR3 runs 16 residues. Per the germline V gene, CDR1 is ENHRY and CDR2 is SYGVKD. The CDR3 region is CAISSDSLSGANVLTF. The CDR3 DNA sequence: TGTGCCATCAGCTCGGACAGCCTCTCTGGGGCCAACGTCCTGACTTTC.

This clone was counted a single time. The V call is TRBV7-3, the J call TRBJ2-1; 9 nucleotides match TRBD2. CDR3 size: 15 residues. Germline V gene data show CDR1 as SGHTA and CDR2 as FQGTGA. V dropped 2 bases and J dropped 6; count of bases not matched to a gene: 5. The CDR3 spells CASSLLASGTNEQFF. The CDR3 region has the DNA TGTGCCAGCAGCTTATTGGCTAGCGGGACCAATGAGCAGTTCTTC.

The V call is TRBV19, the J call TRBJ2-1, with 8 nucleotides matching TRBD2. V lost 5 bases and J lost 1; bases outside the gene matches: 4. The germline V gene encodes CDR1 LNHDA and CDR2 SQIVND (reference sequence). CDR3 length: 15 amino acids. In nucleotides, the CDR3 is TGTGCCAGTAGTCCGCCGGGGGGGTCCTACAATGAGCAGTTCTTC. This translates into CASSPPGGSYNEQFF.

Only one count was recorded for this clone. The chain uses TRBV12-3 or TRBV12-4 and TRBJ2-7; D ambiguous. The CDR3 runs 13 residues. V lost 2 bases and J 2 bases, leaving 7 bases between the germline ends. CDR3 sequence reads: CASSLSETYEQYF. In DNA form, the CDR3 reads TGTGCCAGCAGTTTATCTGAAACCTACGAGCAGTACTTC.

The chain uses TRBV19 and TRBJ1-1, with no clear D. The germline gives CDR1 LNHDA, CDR2 SQIVND (reference sequence). V was clipped by 7 bases and J by 0 bases, with 15 bases between them. There are 15 residues in the CDR3. CDR3 in amino acids: CASKVSERLNTEAFF. The CDR3 DNA sequence: TGTGCCAGTAAAGTCTCGGAGAGGCTGAACACTGAAGCTTTCTTT.

V is TRBV6-6 and J is TRBJ2-3; D is possibly TRBD1 (5 bases). This CDR3 has 15 residues. Germline CDR1 and CDR2: MNHNY and SVGAGI (reference sequence). Deletions cut 3 bases from V and 0 bases from J, with 10 bases between. The chain's CDR3 is CASSYLQGSTDTQYF. The CDR3 DNA is TGTGCCAGCAGTTATCTTCAGGGTAGCACAGATACGCAGTATTTT.